The present T cell receptor (beta chain) was sequenced within a study of blood T cell repertoires in COVID-19. About the study: Sites in the United States, Italy and Spain provided acute and convalescent COVID-19 samples.

Method: immunoSEQ multiplex PCR; TCRdb's copy keeps in-frame clones and lacks some. This table holds a few hundred thousand clones, roughly nine tenths found once. The sequence was collected from a woman between 40 and 50 years old who had recovered from COVID-19. The sequenced sample was peripheral blood.

CDR3 sequence: CASTAMGGNEQFF. In DNA form, the CDR3 reads TGTGCCAGCACCGCTATGGGGGGAAATGAGCAGTTCTTC. The chain couples TRBV27 to TRBJ2-1; TRBD2 might be the D (6 bases). The germline V gene encodes CDR1 MNHEY and CDR2 SMNVEV (reference sequence). Trimming stripped 7 bases from V and 7 bases from J, with 14 bases between. The CDR3 spans 13 residues.